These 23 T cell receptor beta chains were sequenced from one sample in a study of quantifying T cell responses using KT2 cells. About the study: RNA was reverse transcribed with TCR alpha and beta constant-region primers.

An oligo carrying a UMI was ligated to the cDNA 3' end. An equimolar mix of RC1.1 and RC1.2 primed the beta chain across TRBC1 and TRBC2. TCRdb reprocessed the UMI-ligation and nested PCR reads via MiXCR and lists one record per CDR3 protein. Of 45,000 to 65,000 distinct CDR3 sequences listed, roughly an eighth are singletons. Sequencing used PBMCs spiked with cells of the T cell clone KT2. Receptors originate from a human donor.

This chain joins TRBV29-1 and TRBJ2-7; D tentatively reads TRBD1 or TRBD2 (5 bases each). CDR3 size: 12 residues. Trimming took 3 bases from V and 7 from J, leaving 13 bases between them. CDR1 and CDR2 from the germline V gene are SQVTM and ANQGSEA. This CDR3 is CSVDEGTGEQYF. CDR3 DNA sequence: TGCAGCGTTGATGAGGGGACGGGAGAGCAGTACTTC.

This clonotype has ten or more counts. DNA of the CDR3: TGCAGCGCGGACCTAGCGGGAGATGGGACGCAGTATTTT. Amino acid sequence: CSADLAGDGTQYF. The V call is TRBV29-1, the J call TRBJ2-3; 10 nucleotides agree with TRBD2. With 7 bases clipped from V and 9 bases from J, the junction kept 10 bases outside the gene matches. This CDR3 comprises 13 residues. Germline V gene lookup returns CDR1 SQVTM and CDR2 ANQGSEA.

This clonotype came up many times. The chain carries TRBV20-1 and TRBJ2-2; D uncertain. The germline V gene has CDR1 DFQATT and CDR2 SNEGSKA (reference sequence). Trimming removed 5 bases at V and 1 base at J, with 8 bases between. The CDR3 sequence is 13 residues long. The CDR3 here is CSAADVNTGELFF. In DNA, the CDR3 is TGCAGTGCTGCGGACGTGAACACCGGGGAGCTGTTTTTT.

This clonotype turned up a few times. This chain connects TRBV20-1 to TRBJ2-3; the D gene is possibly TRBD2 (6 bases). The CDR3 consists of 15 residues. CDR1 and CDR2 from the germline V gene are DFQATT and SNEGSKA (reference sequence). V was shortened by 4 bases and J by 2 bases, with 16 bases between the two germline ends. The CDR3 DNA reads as TGCAGTGCTAAAGGAGGGTCGGTTACCACAGATACGCAGTATTTT. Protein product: CSAKGGSVTTDTQYF.

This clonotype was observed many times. The CDR3 region has the DNA TGTGCCAGCAGTTTAGAGAGTCTAGGCTTCTCCTACGAGCAGTACTTC. Protein sequence: CASSLESLGFSYEQYF. V and J are TRBV12-3 or TRBV12-4 and TRBJ2-7; no reliable D call. CDR3 length: 16 amino acids. V lost 1 base to trimming and J lost 0 bases, with 13 bases between them.

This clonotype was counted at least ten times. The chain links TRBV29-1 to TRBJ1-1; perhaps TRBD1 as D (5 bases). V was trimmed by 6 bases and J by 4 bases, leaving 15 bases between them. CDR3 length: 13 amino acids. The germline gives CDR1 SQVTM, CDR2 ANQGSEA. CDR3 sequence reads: CSVVGAMGTEAFF. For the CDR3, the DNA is TGCAGCGTCGTAGGGGCTATGGGCACTGAAGCTTTCTTT.

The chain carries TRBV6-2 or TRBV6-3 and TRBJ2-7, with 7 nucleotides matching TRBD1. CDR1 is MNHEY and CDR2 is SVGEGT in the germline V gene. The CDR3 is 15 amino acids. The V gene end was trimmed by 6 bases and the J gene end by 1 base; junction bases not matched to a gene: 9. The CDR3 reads CASRSAGGGSYEQYF. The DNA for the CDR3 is TGTGCCAGCAGGTCCGCAGGGGGTGGTTCCTACGAGCAGTACTTC.

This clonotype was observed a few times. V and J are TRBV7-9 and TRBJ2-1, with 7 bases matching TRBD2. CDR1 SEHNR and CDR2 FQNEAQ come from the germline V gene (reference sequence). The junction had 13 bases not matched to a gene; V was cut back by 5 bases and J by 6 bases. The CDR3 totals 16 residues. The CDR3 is CASSPQGQGRGNEQFF. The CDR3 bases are TGTGCCAGCAGCCCCCAAGGTCAAGGGAGGGGCAATGAGCAGTTCTTC.

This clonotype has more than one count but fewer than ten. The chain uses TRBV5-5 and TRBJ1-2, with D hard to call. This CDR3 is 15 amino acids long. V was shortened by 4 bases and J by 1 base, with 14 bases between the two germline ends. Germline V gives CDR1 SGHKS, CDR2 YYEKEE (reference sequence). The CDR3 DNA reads TGTGCCAGCAGCATTTTGCTGGTGGGTAACTATGGCTACACCTTC. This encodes CASSILLVGNYGYTF. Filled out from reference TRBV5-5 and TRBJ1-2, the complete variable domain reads DAGVTQSPTHLIKTRGQQVTLRCSPISGHKSVSWYQQVLGQGPQFIFQYYEKEERGRGNFPDRFSARQFPNYSSELNVNALLLGDSALYLCASSILLVGNYGYTFGSGTRLTVV.

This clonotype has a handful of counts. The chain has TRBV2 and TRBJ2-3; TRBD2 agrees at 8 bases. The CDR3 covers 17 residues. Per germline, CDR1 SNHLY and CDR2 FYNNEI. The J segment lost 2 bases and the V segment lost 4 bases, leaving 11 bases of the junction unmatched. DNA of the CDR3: TGTGCCAGCAGTGTGGCCCGAAGACTAGCGCACACAGATACGCAGTATTTT. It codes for CASSVARRLAHTDTQYF.

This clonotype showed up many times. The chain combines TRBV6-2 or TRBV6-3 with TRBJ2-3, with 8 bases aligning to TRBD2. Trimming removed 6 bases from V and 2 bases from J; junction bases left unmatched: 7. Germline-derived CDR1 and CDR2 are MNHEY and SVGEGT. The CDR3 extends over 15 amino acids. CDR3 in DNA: TGTGCCAGCAGATCATCGGGACTAGACACAGATACGCAGTATTTT. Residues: CASRSSGLDTDTQYF.

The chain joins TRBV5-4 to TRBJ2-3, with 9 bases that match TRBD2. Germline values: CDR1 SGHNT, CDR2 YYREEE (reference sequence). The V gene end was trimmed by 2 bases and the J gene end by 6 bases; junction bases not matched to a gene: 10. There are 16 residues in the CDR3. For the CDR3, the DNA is TGTGCCAGCAGCTTTGGTGGGGCGGGGGGGCCCGATACGCAGTATTTT. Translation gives CASSFGGAGGPDTQYF.

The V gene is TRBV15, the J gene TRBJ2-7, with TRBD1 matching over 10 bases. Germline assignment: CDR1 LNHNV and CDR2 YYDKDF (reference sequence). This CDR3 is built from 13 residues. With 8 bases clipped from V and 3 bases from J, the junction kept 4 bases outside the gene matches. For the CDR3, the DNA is TGTGCCACCGGACAGGGGGATCTCTACGAGCAGTACTTC. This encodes CATGQGDLYEQYF.

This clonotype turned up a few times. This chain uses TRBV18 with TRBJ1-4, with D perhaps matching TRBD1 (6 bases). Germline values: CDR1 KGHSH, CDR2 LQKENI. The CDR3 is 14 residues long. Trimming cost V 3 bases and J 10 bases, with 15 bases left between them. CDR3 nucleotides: TGTGCCAGCTCACCGACCGTTGACAGGACAAAACTGTTTTTT. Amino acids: CASSPTVDRTKLFF.

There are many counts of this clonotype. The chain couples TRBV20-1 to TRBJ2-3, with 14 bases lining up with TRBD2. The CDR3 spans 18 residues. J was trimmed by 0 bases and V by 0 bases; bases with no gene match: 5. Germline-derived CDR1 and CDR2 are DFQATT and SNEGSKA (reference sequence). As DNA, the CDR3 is TGCAGTGCTAGAGATTACGGGACTAGCGGGAGAAGCACAGATACGCAGTATTTT. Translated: CSARDYGTSGRSTDTQYF.

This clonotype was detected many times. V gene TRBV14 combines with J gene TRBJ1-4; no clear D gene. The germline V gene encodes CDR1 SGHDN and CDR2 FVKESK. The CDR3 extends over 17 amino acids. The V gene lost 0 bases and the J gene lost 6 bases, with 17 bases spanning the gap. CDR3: CASSQDPVWGGDEKLFF. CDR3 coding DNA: TGTGCCAGCAGCCAAGATCCGGTGTGGGGTGGAGATGAAAAACTGTTTTTT.

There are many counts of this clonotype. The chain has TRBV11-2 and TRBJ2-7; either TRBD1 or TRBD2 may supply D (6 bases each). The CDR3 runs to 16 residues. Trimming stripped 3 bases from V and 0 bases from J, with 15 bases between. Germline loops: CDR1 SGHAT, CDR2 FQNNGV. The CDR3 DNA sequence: TGTGCCAGCAGCTTTGGTGGGGGCGGGACCTCCTACGAGCAGTACTTC. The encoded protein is CASSFGGGGTSYEQYF.

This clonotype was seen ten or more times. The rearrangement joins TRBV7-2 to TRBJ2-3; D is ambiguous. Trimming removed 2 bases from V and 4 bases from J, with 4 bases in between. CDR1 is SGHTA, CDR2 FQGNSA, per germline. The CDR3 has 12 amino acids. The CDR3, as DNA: TGTGCCAGCAGCTTATACGCAGATACGCAGTATTTT. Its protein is CASSLYADTQYF.

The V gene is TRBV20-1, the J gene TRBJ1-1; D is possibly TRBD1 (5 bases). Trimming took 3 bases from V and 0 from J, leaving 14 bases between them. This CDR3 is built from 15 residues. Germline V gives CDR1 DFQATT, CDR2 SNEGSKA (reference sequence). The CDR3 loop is CSASKEQEMNTEAFF. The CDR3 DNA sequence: TGCAGTGCTAGTAAAGAACAGGAGATGAACACTGAAGCTTTCTTT.

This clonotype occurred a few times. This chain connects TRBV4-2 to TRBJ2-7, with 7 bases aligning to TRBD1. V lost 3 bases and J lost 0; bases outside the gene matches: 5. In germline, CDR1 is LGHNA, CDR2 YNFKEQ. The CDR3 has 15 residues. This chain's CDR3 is CASSHRDSSSYEQYF. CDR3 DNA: TGTGCCAGCAGCCACCGGGACAGCAGCTCCTACGAGCAGTACTTC.

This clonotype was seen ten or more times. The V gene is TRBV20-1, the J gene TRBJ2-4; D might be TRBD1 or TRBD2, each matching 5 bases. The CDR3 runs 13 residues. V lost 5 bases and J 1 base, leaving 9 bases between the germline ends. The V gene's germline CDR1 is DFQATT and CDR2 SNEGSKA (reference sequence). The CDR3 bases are TGCAGTGCTGAGGGGCAGGCCAAAAACATTCAGTACTTC. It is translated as CSAEGQAKNIQYF.

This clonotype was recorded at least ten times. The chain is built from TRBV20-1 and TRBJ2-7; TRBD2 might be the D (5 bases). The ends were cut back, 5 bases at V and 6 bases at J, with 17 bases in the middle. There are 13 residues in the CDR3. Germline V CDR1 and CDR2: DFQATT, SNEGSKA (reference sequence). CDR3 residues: CSAGSRGVTEQYF. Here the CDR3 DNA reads TGCAGTGCTGGCTCTCGGGGAGTAACCGAGCAGTACTTC.

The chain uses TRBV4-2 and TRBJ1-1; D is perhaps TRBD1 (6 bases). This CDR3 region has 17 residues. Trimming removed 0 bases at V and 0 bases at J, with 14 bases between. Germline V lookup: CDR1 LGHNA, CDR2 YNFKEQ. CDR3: CASSQELATGLNTEAFF. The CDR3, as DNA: TGTGCCAGCAGCCAAGAACTCGCCACAGGGTTGAACACTGAAGCTTTCTTT.